Below are 8 T cell receptor beta chains sequenced from a single sample in a study of low-dose radiotherapy and immunotherapy resistance in tumors. TRAV- and TRBV-specific primers were used for first-strand cDNA, which covered alpha and beta chains. It was with a constant-region primer and a V-primer adapter that TCRs were amplified over roughly 20 PCR cycles. TCRdb called the reads again in MiXCR, with one record for every CDR3 protein. This sample yields tens of thousands of distinct CDR3 sequences, of which 20% to 25% are seen a single time; roughly 13% belongs to the top ten. Time point of the sample: after trial treatment. Treatment reported: LDRT plus nivolumab, ipilimumab, low-dose cyclophosphamide and aspirin (RACIN trial). This specimen was PBMCs, taken after low-dose radiotherapy plus immunotherapy. The origin of the receptors is a female donor with ovarian cancer.

In its sample, this clonotype was seen a few times. The rearrangement joins TRBV10-3 to TRBJ2-1; D remains unclear. Germline CDR1 reads ENHRY; CDR2 reads SYGVKD. This CDR3 comprises 13 residues. V was shortened by 8 bases and J by 0 bases, with 8 bases between the two germline ends. Here the CDR3 DNA reads TGTGCCATCCGGTTCCCCTCCTACAATGAGCAGTTCTTC. Translation: CAIRFPSYNEQFF.

With respect to this clonotype: A single base is all that separates this from a far larger clone, so a read error is likely. The chain has TRBV27 and TRBJ1-2; D perhaps matches TRBD1 (6 bases). The CDR3 sequence is 18 residues long. V was cut by 4 bases and J by 8 bases, with 29 bases left in between. Germline V gene lookup returns CDR1 MNHEY and CDR2 SMNVEV (reference sequence). The CDR3 spells CASSYRATGTRGSEGYTF. CDR3 nucleotide sequence: TGTGCCAGCAGTTACCGGGCTACCGGGACAAGGGGCTCGGAGGGCTACACCTTC.

This clonotype was seen many times. The rearrangement joins TRBV12-3 or TRBV12-4 to TRBJ1-1; D is unclear. V was pared by 5 bases and J by 1 base, with 20 bases between. The CDR3 consists of 17 residues. The CDR3 protein is CASSPLLFGRKNTEAFF. The CDR3 bases are TGTGCCAGCAGTCCTCTTCTCTTTGGGAGAAAGAACACTGAAGCTTTCTTT.

This clonotype was seen at least ten times. V and J are TRBV5-6 and TRBJ2-1; D is ambiguous. The CDR3 consists of 16 residues. V shed 1 base and J shed 2 bases, with 13 bases lying between them. In germline, CDR1 is SGHDT, CDR2 YYEEEE. The CDR3 nucleotides read TGTGCCAGCAGCTTGAGCCCCGGAGATCCCTACAATGAGCAGTTCTTC. Its translation is CASSLSPGDPYNEQFF. Based on the CDR3 plus reference TRBV5-6 and TRBJ2-1, the full variable domain is DAGVTQSPTHLIKTRGQQVTLRCSPKSGHDTVSWYQQALGQGPQFIFQYYEEEERQRGNFPDRFSGHQFPNYSSELNVNALLLGDSALYLCASSLSPGDPYNEQFFGPGTRLTVL.

The chain joins TRBV28 to TRBJ2-7; TRBD2 matches at 7 bases. Per germline, CDR1 MDHEN and CDR2 SYDVKM. The CDR3 spans 12 residues. CDR3 DNA: TGTGCGACCAGAGGACTAGTGTACGAGCAGTACTTC. As protein: CATRGLVYEQYF. The full variable domain, in which reference TRBV28 and TRBJ2-7 provide the parts outside the CDR3, is DVKVTQSSRYLVKRTGEKVFLECVQDMDHENMFWYRQDPGLGLRLIYFSYDVKMKEKGDIPEGYSVSREKKERFSLILESASTNQTSMYLCATRGLVYEQYFGPGTRLTVT.

The table lists this clonotype with many counts. DNA for the CDR3: TGTGCCAGCAGCTTAGCCTTTACTTCCTACAATGAGCAGTTCTTC. Its protein product is CASSLAFTSYNEQFF. This sequence joins TRBV7-9 and TRBJ2-1; no definite D call. Germline V lookup: CDR1 SEHNR, CDR2 FQNEAQ (reference sequence). Trimming took off 0 bases at V and 1 base at J, with 7 bases between the two ends. The length of the CDR3 is 15 residues.

This clonotype occurred many times. This rearrangement joins TRBV7-2 to TRBJ2-7; D is uncertain. CDR3 length equals 14 residues. CDR1 is SGHTA and CDR2 is FQGNSA in the germline V gene. With 3 bases removed from V and 3 bases from J, the gap between germline ends came to 12 bases. CDR3 bases: TGTGCCAGCAGCTTCACCAACGACGGCTACGAGCAGTACTTC. Translation: CASSFTNDGYEQYF.

The gene calls are TRBV20-1 and TRBJ1-1, with a weak D call TRBD1 (5 bases). The CDR3 contains 14 residues. V was pared by 1 base and J by 6 bases, with 15 bases between. Germline CDR1 DFQATT, CDR2 SNEGSKA (reference sequence). The DNA of the CDR3 is TGCAGTGCTAGAGCGCCAGGGATGGACGCTGAAGCTTTCTTT. Its protein is CSARAPGMDAEAFF.